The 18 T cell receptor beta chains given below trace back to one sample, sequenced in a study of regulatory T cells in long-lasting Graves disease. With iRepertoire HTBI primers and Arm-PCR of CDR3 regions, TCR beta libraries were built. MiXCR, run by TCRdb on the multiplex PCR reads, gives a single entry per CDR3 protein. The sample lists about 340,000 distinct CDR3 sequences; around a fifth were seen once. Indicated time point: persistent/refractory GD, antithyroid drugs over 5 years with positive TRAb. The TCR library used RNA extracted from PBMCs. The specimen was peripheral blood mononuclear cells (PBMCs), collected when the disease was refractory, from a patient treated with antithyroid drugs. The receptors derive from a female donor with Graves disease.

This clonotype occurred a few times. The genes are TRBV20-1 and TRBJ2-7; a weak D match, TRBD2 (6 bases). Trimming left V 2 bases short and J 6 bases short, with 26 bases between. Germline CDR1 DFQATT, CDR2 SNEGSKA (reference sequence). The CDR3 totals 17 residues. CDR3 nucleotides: TGCAGTGCTAGAAGTCTAGGAAATGCGGGGCGTATAAGCGAGCAGTACTTC. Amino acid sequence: CSARSLGNAGRISEQYF.

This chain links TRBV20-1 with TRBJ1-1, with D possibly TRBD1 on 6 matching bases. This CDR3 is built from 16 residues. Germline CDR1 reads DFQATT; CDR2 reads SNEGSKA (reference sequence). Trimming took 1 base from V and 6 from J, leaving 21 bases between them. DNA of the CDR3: TGCAGTGCTAGAGTTTTCACAGCGAAGACAGGCCCTGAAGCTTTCTTT. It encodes CSARVFTAKTGPEAFF.

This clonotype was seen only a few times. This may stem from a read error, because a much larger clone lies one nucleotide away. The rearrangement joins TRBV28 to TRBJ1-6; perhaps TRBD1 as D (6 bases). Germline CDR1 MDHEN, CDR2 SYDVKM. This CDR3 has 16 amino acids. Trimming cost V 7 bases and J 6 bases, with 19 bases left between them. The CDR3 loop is CASILEGGRCNSPLHF. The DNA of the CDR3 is TGTGCCAGCATTCTGGAGGGGGGGAGGTGTAATTCACCCCTCCACTTT. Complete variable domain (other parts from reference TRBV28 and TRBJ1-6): DVKVTQSSRYLVKRTGEKVFLECVQDMDHENMFWYRQDPGLGLRLIYFSYDVKMKEKGDIPEGYSVSREKKERFSLILESASTNQTSMYLCASILEGGRCNSPLHFGNGTRLTVT.

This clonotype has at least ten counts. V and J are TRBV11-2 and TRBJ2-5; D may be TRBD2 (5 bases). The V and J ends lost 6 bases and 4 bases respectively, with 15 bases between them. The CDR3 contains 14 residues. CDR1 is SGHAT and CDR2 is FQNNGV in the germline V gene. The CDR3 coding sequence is TGTGCCAGCAGTCACGTGGACTTTGGAGAGACCCAGTACTTC. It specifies CASSHVDFGETQYF. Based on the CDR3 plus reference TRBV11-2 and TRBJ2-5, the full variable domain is EAGVAQSPRYKIIEKRQSVAFWCNPISGHATLYWYQQILGQGPKLLIQFQNNGVVDDSQLPKDRFSAERLKGVDSTLKIQPAKLEDSAVYLCASSHVDFGETQYFGPGTRLLVL.

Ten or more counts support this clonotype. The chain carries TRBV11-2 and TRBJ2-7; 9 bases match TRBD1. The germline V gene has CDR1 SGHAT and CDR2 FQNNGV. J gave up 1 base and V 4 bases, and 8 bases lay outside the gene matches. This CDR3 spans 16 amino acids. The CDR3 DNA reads TGTGCCAGCAGCTATACAGGGGGCGTCGGGTCCTACGAGCAGTACTTC. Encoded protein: CASSYTGGVGSYEQYF.

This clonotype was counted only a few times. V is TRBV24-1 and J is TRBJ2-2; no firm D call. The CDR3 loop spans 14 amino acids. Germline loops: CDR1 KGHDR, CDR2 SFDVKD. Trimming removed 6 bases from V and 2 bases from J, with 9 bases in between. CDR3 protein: CATSRSGNTGELFF. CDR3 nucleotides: TGTGCCACCAGTAGGTCCGGAAACACCGGGGAGCTGTTTTTT.

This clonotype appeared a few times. CDR3 DNA: TGTGCCAGCAGCGAACTAGCGGGAGACTACAATGAGCAGTTCTTC. Its protein product is CASSELAGDYNEQFF. The rearrangement joins TRBV11-2 to TRBJ2-1, with TRBD2 matching 11 bases. Germline V gene sequence: CDR1 SGHAT, CDR2 FQNNGV. This CDR3 has 15 residues. V gave up 5 bases and J gave up 3 bases; unmatched junction bases: 3. Full variable domain (rest looked up from reference TRBV11-2 and TRBJ2-1): EAGVAQSPRYKIIEKRQSVAFWCNPISGHATLYWYQQILGQGPKLLIQFQNNGVVDDSQLPKDRFSAERLKGVDSTLKIQPAKLEDSAVYLCASSELAGDYNEQFFGPGTRLTVL.

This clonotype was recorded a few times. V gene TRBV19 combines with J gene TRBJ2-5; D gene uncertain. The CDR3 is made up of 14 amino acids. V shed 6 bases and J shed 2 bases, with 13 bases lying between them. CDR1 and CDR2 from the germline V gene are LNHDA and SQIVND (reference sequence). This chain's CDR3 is CASRQRVGQETQYF. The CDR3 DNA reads TGTGCCAGTAGACAGCGAGTTGGGCAAGAGACCCAGTACTTC. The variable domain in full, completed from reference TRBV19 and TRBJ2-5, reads DGGITQSPKYLFRKEGQNVTLSCEQNLNHDAMYWYRQDPGQGLRLIYYSQIVNDFQKGDIAEGYSVSREKKESFPLTVTSAQKNPTAFYLCASRQRVGQETQYFGPGTRLLVL.

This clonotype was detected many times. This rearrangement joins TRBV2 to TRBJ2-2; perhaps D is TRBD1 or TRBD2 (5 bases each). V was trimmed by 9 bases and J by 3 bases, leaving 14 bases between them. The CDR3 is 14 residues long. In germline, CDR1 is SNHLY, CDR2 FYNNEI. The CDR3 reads CASGTGTHTGELFF. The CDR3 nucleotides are TGTGCCAGTGGGACCGGGACCCACACCGGGGAGCTGTTTTTT. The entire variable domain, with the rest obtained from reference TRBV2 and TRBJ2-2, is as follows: EPEVTQTPSHQVTQMGQEVILRCVPISNHLYFYWYRQILGQKVEFLVSFYNNEISEKSEIFDDQFSVERPDGSNFTLKIRSTKLEDSAMYFCASGTGTHTGELFFGEGSRLTVL.

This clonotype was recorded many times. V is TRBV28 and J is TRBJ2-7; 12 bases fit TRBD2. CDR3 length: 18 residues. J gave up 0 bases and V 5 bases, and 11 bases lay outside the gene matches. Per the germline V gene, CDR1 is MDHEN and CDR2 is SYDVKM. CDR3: CASSMDRTSGDYSYEQYF. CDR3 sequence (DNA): TGTGCCAGCAGTATGGACAGGACTAGCGGGGATTACTCCTACGAGCAGTACTTC.

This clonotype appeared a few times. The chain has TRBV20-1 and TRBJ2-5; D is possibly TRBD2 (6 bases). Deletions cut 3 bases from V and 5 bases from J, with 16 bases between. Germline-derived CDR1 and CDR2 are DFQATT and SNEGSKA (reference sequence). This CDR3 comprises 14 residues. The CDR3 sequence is CSASRAGLRETQYF. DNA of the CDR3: TGCAGTGCTAGTAGGGCGGGGTTACGTGAGACCCAGTACTTC.

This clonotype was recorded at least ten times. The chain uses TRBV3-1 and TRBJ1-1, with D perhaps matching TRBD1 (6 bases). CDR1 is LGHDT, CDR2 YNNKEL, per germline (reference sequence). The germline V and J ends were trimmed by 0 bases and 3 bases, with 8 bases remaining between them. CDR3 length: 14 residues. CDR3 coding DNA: TGTGCCAGCAGCCAAGACAGGGGTTACACTGAAGCTTTCTTT. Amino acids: CASSQDRGYTEAFF.

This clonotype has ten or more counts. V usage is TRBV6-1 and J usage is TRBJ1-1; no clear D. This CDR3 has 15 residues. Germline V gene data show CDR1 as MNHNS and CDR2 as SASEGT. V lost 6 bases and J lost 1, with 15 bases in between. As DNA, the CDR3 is TGTGCCAGCAGCCCCCAGGTTGTGCGGAACACTGAAGCTTTCTTT. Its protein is CASSPQVVRNTEAFF.

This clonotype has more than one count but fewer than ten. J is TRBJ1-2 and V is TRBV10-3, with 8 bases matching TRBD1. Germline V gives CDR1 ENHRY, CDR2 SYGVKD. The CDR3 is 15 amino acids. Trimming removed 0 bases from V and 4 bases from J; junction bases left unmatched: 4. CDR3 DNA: TGTGCCATCAGTGAGTCTTACAGGGGGACCTATGGCTACACCTTC. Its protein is CAISESYRGTYGYTF.

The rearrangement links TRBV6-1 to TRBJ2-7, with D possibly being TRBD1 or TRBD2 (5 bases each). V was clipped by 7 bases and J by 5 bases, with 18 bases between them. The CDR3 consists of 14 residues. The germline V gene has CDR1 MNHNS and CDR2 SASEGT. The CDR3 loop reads CASTTRLGDHEQYF. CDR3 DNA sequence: TGTGCCAGCACCACACGCCTGGGGGACCACGAGCAGTACTTC.

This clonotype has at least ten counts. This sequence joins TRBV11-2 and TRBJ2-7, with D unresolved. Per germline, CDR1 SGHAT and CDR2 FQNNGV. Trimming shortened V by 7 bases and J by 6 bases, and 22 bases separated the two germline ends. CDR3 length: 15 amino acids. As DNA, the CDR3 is TGTGCCAGCACCCGCAGGCTAGAAGCCCTCGGCGAGCAGTACTTC. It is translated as CASTRRLEALGEQYF.

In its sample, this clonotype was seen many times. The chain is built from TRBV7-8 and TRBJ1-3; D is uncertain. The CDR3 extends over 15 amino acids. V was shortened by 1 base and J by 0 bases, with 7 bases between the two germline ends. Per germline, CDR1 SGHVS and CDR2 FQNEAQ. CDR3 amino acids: CASSLVQPSGNTIYF. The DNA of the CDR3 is TGTGCCAGCAGCTTAGTGCAGCCCTCTGGAAACACCATATATTTT.

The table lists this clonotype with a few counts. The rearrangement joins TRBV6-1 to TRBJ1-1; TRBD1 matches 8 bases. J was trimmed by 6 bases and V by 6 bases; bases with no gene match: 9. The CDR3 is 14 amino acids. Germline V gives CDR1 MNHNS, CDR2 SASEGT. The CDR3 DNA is TGTGCCAGCAGGGGGACAGGCGTCAAACCTGAAGCTTTCTTT. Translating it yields CASRGTGVKPEAFF.